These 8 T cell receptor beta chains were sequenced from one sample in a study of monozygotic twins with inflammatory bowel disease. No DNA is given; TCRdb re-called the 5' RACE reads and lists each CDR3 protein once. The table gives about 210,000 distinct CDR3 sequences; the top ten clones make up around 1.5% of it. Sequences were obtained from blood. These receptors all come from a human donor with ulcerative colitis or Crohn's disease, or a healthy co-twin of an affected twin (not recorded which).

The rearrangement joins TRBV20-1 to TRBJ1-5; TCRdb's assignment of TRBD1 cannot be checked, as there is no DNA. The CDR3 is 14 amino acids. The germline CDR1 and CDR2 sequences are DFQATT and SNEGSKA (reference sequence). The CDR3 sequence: CSAQGFVINQPQHF.

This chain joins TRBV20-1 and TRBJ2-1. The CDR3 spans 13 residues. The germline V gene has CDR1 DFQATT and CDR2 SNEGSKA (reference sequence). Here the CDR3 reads CSAILPTYNEQFF.

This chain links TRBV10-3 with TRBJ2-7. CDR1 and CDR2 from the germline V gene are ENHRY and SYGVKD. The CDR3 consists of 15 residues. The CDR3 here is CAISEGATSSYEQYF.

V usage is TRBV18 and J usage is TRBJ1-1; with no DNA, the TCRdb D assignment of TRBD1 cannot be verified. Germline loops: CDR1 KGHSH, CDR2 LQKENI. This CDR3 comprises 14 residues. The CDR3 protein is CASSPGQGYTEAFF.

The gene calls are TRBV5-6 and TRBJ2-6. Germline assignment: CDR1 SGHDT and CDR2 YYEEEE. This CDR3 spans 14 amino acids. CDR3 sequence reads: CASSFGTRANVLTF.

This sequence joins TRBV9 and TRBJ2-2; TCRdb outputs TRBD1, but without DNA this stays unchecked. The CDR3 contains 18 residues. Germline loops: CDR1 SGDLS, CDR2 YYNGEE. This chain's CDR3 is CASSVRQGAFGSSGELFF.

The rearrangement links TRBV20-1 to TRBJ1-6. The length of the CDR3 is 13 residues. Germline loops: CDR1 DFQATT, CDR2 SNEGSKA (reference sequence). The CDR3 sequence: CSAVQLLNSPLHF.

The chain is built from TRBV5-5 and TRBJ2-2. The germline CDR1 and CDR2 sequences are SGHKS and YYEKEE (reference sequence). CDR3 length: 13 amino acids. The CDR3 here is CASSPIPTGELFF.